This TCR beta chain was documented in a study of regulatory T cells in long-lasting Graves disease. The CDR3 covers 13 residues. Trimming left V 2 bases short and J 8 bases short, with 12 bases between. Time point denoted: persistent/refractory GD, antithyroid drugs over 5 years with positive TRAb. PBMC RNA was the source of the TCR library. American Thyroid Association guidelines were used to diagnose Graves' disease. Study outcomes and limitations: Persistent disease preferred TRBV28, TRBJ1-2 and TRBJ2-5; new disease, TRBV20-1 and TRBJ2-1. Newly diagnosed Graves' patients had higher TCR diversity than persistent ones.

Researchers made TCR beta libraries by using iRepertoire HTBI primers and running Arm-PCR on CDR3 regions. TCRdb redid the calling of the multiplex PCR reads with MiXCR, one entry per CDR3 protein. The data show some 370,000 distinct CDR3 sequences, 20% to 25% seen once. This clonotype came up many times. What it binds is unknown. This specimen consisted of peripheral blood mononuclear cells (PBMCs), obtained when the disease was refractory, from a patient treated with antithyroid drugs. This TCR came from a female donor with Graves disease. The chain combines TRBV12-3 or TRBV12-4 with TRBJ1-2; possible D gene TRBD1, 5 bases. This CDR3 reads CASSLKTVDGYTF. The CDR3 nucleotides are TGTGCCAGCAGTTTAAAGACAGTCGACGGCTACACCTTC.